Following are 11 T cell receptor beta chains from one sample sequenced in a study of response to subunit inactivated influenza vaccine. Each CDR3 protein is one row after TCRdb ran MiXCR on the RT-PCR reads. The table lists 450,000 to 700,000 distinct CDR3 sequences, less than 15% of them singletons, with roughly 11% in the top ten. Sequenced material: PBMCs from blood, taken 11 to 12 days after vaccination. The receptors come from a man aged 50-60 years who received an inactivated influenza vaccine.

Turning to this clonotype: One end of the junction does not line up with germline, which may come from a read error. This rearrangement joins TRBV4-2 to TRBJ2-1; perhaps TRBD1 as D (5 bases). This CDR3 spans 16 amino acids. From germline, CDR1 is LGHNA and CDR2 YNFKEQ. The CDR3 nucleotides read TGTGCCAGGAGCCAAGTCCTTGGACAAGCTATCAATGAGCAGTTCTTC. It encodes CARSQVLGQAINEQFF.

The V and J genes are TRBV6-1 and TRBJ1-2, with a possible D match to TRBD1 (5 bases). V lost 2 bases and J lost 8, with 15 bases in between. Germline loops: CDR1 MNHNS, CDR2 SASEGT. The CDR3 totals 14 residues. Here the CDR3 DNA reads TGTGCCAGCAGTGAAAGCTTTGGGGGTGGGGGCTACACCTTC. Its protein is CASSESFGGGGYTF.

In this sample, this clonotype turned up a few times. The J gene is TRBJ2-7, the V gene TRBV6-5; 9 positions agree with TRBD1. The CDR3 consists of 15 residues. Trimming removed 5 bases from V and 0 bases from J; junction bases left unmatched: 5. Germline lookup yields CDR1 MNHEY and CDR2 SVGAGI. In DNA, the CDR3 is TGTGCCAGCAGTAACCGGGACAGGGTCTCCTACGAGCAGTACTTC. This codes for CASSNRDRVSYEQYF.

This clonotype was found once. CDR3 DNA: TGTGCCAGCTCACCGATTTCAGGGGGCTCTGGAAACACCATATATTTT. Encoded protein: CASSPISGGSGNTIYF. The V gene is TRBV18, the J gene TRBJ1-3, with TRBD1 matching over 7 bases. The germline V gene has CDR1 KGHSH and CDR2 LQKENI. The CDR3 runs 16 residues. J lost 0 bases, V lost 3 bases, and 5 bases had no gene match. Filled out from reference TRBV18 and TRBJ1-3, the complete variable domain reads NAGVMQNPRHLVRRRGQEARLRCSPMKGHSHVYWYRQLPEEGLKFMVYLQKENIIDESGMPKERFSAEFPKEGPSILRIQQVVRGDSAAYFCASSPISGGSGNTIYFGEGSWLTVV.

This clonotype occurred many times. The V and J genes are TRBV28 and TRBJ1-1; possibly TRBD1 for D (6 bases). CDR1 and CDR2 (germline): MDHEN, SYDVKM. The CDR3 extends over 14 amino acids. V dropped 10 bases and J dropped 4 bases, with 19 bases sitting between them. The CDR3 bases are TGTGCCACCAGAGCGGTCGAGGGGGGCACTGAAGCTTTCTTT. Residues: CATRAVEGGTEAFF.

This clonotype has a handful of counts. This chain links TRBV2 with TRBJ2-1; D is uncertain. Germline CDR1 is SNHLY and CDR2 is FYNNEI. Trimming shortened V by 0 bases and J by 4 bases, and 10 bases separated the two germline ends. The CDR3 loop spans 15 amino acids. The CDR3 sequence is CASSEAILTYNEQFF. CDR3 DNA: TGTGCCAGCAGTGAAGCAATACTAACGTACAATGAGCAGTTCTTC.

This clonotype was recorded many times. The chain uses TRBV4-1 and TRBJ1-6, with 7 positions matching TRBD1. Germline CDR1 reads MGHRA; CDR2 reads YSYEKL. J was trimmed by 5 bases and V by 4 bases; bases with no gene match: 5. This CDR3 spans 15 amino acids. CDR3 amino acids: CASSPHTGDNSPLHF. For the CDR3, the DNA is TGCGCCAGCAGCCCACATACAGGGGATAATTCACCCCTCCACTTT.

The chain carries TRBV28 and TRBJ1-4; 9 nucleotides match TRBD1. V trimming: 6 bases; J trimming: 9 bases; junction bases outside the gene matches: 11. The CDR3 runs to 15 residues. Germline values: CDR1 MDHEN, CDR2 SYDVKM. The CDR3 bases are TGTGCCAGCAGAACCGCTGGGACAGGGTGGCAAAAACTGTTTTTT. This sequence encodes CASRTAGTGWQKLFF.

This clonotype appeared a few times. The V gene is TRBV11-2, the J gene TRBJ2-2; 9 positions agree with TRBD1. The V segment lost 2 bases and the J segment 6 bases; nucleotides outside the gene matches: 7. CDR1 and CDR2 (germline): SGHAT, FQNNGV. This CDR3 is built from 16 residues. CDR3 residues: CASSLSDRGKSGELFF. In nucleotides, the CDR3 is TGTGCCAGCAGCTTAAGTGACAGGGGGAAATCCGGGGAGCTGTTTTTT.

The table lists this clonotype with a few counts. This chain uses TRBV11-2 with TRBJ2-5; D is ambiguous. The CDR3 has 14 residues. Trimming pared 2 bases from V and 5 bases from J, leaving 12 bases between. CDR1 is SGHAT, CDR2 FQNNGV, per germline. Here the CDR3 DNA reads TGTGCCAGCAGCTTAAACCGCAGTCCCGAGACCCAGTACTTC. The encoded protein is CASSLNRSPETQYF.

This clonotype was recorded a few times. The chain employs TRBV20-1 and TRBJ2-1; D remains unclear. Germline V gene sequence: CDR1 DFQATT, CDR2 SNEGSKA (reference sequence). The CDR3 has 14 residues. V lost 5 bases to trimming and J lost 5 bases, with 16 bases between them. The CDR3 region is CSARHGPRNNEQFF. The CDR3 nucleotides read TGCAGTGCTCGTCACGGGCCGCGTAACAATGAGCAGTTCTTC.